This TCR beta chain was recorded in a study of cytomegalovirus exposure and HLA in healthy donors. 60 Vbeta and 13 Jbeta primers were used in PCR. Generated by immunoSEQ multiplex PCR, the TCRdb table keeps only in-frame clones and is missing some. The sample holds about 180,000 clones, more than 65% seen once. The ends lost 8 bases at V and 6 bases at J; junction bases unmatched: 13. The CDR3 runs 15 residues. Germline CDR1 reads SGHVS; CDR2 reads FNYEAQ. General observations from the study: Later analysis associated a missense DCLRE1C variant with TCR beta V- and J-gene trimming.

This clone showed up just once. Its matching antigen is unknown. This specimen includes other DNA sequences encoding the same CDR3. Though nominally healthy at sampling, donors likely had unrecorded immune exposures. This TCR was recovered from a girl aged 2-9 years in good health and CMV-seropositive. The chain recombines TRBV7-6 with TRBJ1-2, with 9 bases that match TRBD1. The specimen sequenced was PBMCs. The CDR3 DNA follows: TGTGCCAGCGCTCTTCTTGGACAGGGGAGAAATGGCTACACCTTC. Protein product: CASALLGQGRNGYTF.